The next 17 T cell receptor beta chains were all read from a single sample in a study of shared clonotypes between healthy human individuals. TCRdb's copy holds only in-frame clones and misses some; the assay was immunoSEQ multiplex PCR. The table records millions of clones, more than 80% of them present only once. The material sequenced was naive CD4+ T cells sorted from blood. The sample's subset: CD45RA+ positively selected. The receptors were gathered from a man between 18 and 29 years old in good health.

Regarding this clone: Other DNA sequences from this sample encode an identical CDR3 as well. V usage is TRBV10-2 and J usage is TRBJ2-7; D is ambiguous. The V gene lost 3 bases and the J gene lost 3 bases, with 3 bases spanning the gap. The germline V gene encodes CDR1 WSHSY and CDR2 SAAADI. This CDR3 region has 11 residues. The CDR3 reads CASSERYEQYF. CDR3 nucleotides: TGCGCCAGCAGTGAACGCTACGAGCAGTACTTC.

The CDR3 reads CASTPEVRETQYF. CDR3 nucleotide sequence: TGTGCCAGCACCCCAGAGGTTCGAGAGACCCAGTACTTC. The genes are TRBV2 and TRBJ2-5; D unclear. This CDR3 has 13 residues. Between the trimmed V and J ends, which lost 7 bases and 4 bases, there was a span of 13 bases. The germline V gene encodes CDR1 SNHLY and CDR2 FYNNEI.

This clone showed up just once. The chain recombines TRBV10-3 with TRBJ2-2, with D unresolved. V gave up 0 bases and J gave up 6 bases, with 11 bases separating them. The germline V gene encodes CDR1 ENHRY and CDR2 SYGVKD. The CDR3 loop spans 15 amino acids. CDR3 protein: CAISESGSQAGELFF. The CDR3 coding sequence is TGTGCCATCAGTGAGTCCGGTAGCCAGGCCGGGGAGCTGTTTTTT.

This rearrangement joins TRBV2 to TRBJ2-7; D remains ambiguous. Trimming took 11 bases from V and 0 from J, leaving 11 bases between them. This CDR3 spans 12 amino acids. Looked up from germline, CDR1 is SNHLY and CDR2 is FYNNEI. Here the CDR3 reads CASEASSYEQYF. The CDR3 DNA follows: TGTGCCTCCGAGGCCTCCTCCTACGAGCAGTACTTC.

The rearrangement uses TRBV5-6 and TRBJ1-1; D unclear. Germline loops: CDR1 SGHDT, CDR2 YYEEEE. CDR3 length equals 13 residues. The V end lost 2 bases, the J end lost 5 bases, and 10 bases lay between the germline ends. The CDR3: CASSFQTGTEAFF. The CDR3 coding sequence is TGTGCCAGCAGCTTTCAAACGGGTACTGAAGCTTTCTTT.

The rearrangement joins TRBV11-1 to TRBJ2-2, with 7 bases that match TRBD1. After removal of 5 bases from V and 2 bases from J, the junction contained 5 bases not matched to a gene. The V gene's germline CDR1 is SGHAT and CDR2 FQDESV (reference sequence). The CDR3 is 15 amino acids. This CDR3 reads CASSQRQGNTGELFF. For the CDR3, the DNA is TGTGCCAGCAGCCAGAGACAGGGAAACACCGGGGAGCTGTTTTTT.

This clone was seen only once. Compared with germline, one end of the junction differs, possibly owing to a read error. Within the sample, other DNA sequences also encode this same CDR3. This sequence joins TRBV4-1 and TRBJ1-2; no definite D call. There are 13 residues in the CDR3. Per germline, CDR1 MGHRA and CDR2 YSYEKL. The CDR3 bases are TGCGCCAGCAGCCAAGACGGCTTTTATGGCTACACTTTC. Its protein product is CASSQDGFYGYTF.

The chain employs TRBV7-3 and TRBJ2-3, with TRBD2 identical over 10 bases. The germline gives CDR1 SGHTA, CDR2 FQGTGA. The CDR3 covers 15 residues. V trimming: 9 bases; J trimming: 3 bases; junction bases outside the gene matches: 9. The CDR3 nucleotides read TGTGCCAGTGGTAGCGGGGGGTACTTTACAGATACGCAGTATTTT. This translates into CASGSGGYFTDTQYF. The whole variable domain, filled in from reference TRBV7-3 and TRBJ2-3, reads GAGVSQTPSNKVTEKGKYVELRCDPISGHTALYWYRQSLGQGPEFLIYFQGTGAADDSGLPNDRFFAVRPEGSVSTLKIQRTERGDSAVYLCASGSGGYFTDTQYFGPGTRLTVL.

V is TRBV7-2 and J is TRBJ2-7, with 10 bases aligning to TRBD1. Germline V gives CDR1 SGHTA, CDR2 FQGNSA. The J segment lost 4 bases and the V segment lost 2 bases, leaving 2 bases of the junction unmatched. The CDR3 sequence is 14 residues long. For the CDR3, the DNA is TGTGCCAGCAGCTTATGGGACAGGGGTTACGAGCAGTACTTC. It codes for CASSLWDRGYEQYF.

Regarding this clone: Other DNA sequences in this sample translate to the same CDR3. The genes are TRBV19 and TRBJ2-3; TRBD1 is a possible D gene (5 bases). Trimming shortened V by 3 bases and J by 0 bases, and 7 bases separated the two germline ends. CDR1 and CDR2 from the germline V gene are LNHDA and SQIVND (reference sequence). The CDR3 length is 14 residues. For the CDR3, the DNA is TGTGCCAGTAGTATTCAGGGTAGCACAGATACGCAGTATTTT. Residues: CASSIQGSTDTQYF.

The genes are TRBV28 and TRBJ2-2; 8 bases fit TRBD1. The germline gives CDR1 MDHEN, CDR2 SYDVKM. CDR3 length: 15 residues. Germline trimming cut 4 bases from V and 5 bases from J; bases unmatched to any gene: 6. The CDR3 loop reads CASSSGGERTGELFF. Written as DNA, the CDR3 is TGTGCCAGCAGTTCAGGGGGCGAAAGAACCGGGGAGCTGTTTTTT.

V usage is TRBV27 and J usage is TRBJ2-7; D unclear. The CDR3 totals 13 residues. Trimming cost V 7 bases and J 1 base, with 11 bases left between them. Germline CDR1 is MNHEY and CDR2 is SMNVEV (reference sequence). DNA for the CDR3: TGTGCCAGCAAAGGATCTGGGTCCTACGAGCAGTACTTC. Translation: CASKGSGSYEQYF.

The chain's CDR3 is CASSQGQSVAEAFF. The CDR3 DNA reads as TGTGCCAGCAGCCAGGGACAAAGCGTCGCTGAAGCTTTCTTT. The chain couples TRBV14 to TRBJ1-1; a possible D gene is TRBD1 (6 bases). Deletions cut 3 bases from V and 6 bases from J, with 14 bases between. The CDR3 extends over 14 amino acids. CDR1 is SGHDN and CDR2 is FVKESK in the germline V gene.

A single count supports this clone. The chain has TRBV6-5 and TRBJ2-1, with TRBD1 matching 8 bases. The junction had 13 bases not matched to a gene; V was cut back by 4 bases and J by 8 bases. Germline V CDR1 and CDR2: MNHEY, SVGAGI. The CDR3 has 16 amino acids. In DNA, the CDR3 is TGTGCCAGCAGTTTACGACTGGACAGGGTGCGGGATGAGCAGTTCTTC. This sequence encodes CASSLRLDRVRDEQFF.

In DNA, the CDR3 is TGCGCCAGCAGTGAGTCCCCAGGGACTGGGAACACTGAAGCTTTCTTT. Translating it yields CASSESPGTGNTEAFF. This sequence joins TRBV10-1 and TRBJ1-1, with D perhaps TRBD1 (5 bases). CDR1 WNHNN and CDR2 SYGVQD come from the germline V gene (reference sequence). The CDR3 covers 16 residues. Trimming took 0 bases from V and 1 from J, leaving 12 bases between them.

The genes are TRBV5-4 and TRBJ2-3, with D tentatively TRBD2 (6 bases). CDR1 and CDR2 from the germline V gene are SGHNT and YYREEE (reference sequence). Trimming pared 4 bases from V and 2 bases from J, leaving 17 bases between. This CDR3 is built from 16 residues. This chain's CDR3 is CASSEPRGMNTDTQYF. The CDR3 nucleotides read TGTGCCAGCAGCGAGCCGCGCGGGATGAACACAGATACGCAGTATTTT.

The chain is built from TRBV18 and TRBJ2-3; D might be TRBD1 (5 bases). Trimming shortened V by 2 bases and J by 4 bases, and 10 bases separated the two germline ends. The CDR3 runs 14 residues. Germline V gene sequence: CDR1 KGHSH, CDR2 LQKENI. The CDR3 region has the DNA TGTGCCAGCTCACCAAGGGGATCTCCAGATACGCAGTATTTT. Its protein is CASSPRGSPDTQYF.